Listed below are T cell receptor beta chains from one sample, sequenced in a study of long-term antiretroviral therapy in people with HIV. The method was immunoSEQ multiplex PCR; TCRdb's version includes in-frame clones alone and lacks a portion of them. The sample records 25,000 to 30,000 clones, roughly 86% being singletons. Material: unsorted PBMCs, obtained 0.8 years after starting antiretroviral therapy. The receptor source for this set is a woman in her thirties with HIV. Both conserved end residues are part of each CDR3. Each record gives: D gene, V gene, J gene, clone size, CDR3 DNA, CDR3 protein. D genes are given only for firm matches. Part of the rows lack a size; the others show once, few, many or a class for expanded clones.

>TRBD1|TRBV19|TRBJ1-4|NA
TGTGCCAGTATTGACAGGGGGCCTAGTAATGAAAAACTGTTTTTT
CASIDRGPSNEKLFF
>NA|TRBV7-2|TRBJ1-2|NA
TGTGCCAGCAGCGTCGACAAGGGGCTCTATGGCTACACCTTC
CASSVDKGLYGYTF
>NA|TRBV4-1|TRBJ1-6|NA
TGCGCCAGCAGCCACCCAGTGTACAGGGATAATTCACCCCTCCACTTT
CASSHPVYRDNSPLHF
>NA|TRBV2|TRBJ1-5|once
TGTGCCAGCAGTGAGCGGCAGGAATTAGGTCAGCCCCAGCATTTT
CASSERQELGQPQHF
>NA|TRBV11-2|TRBJ1-2|NA
TGTGCCAGCAGCTTAGTCGGGCTACAATCGGGATGGCAAGGCTACACCTTC
CASSLVGLQSGWQGYTF
>NA|TRBV30|TRBJ1-1|NA
TGTGCCTGGGCTTTGAGGGGTGAAGCTTTCTTT
CAWALRGEAFF
>TRBD1|TRBV2|TRBJ1-1|NA
TGTGCCAGCAGTCGACAGGGGCCACCTGGGGACACTGAAGCTTTCTTT
CASSRQGPPGDTEAFF
>NA|TRBV5-1|TRBJ1-5|NA
TGCGCCAGCAGCTTGGGATCGCTGAATCAGCCCCAGCATTTT
CASSLGSLNQPQHF
>TRBD1|TRBV7-2|TRBJ1-4|NA
TGTGCCAGCAGCCTCATGGCGGGACAGGCTAATGAAAAACTGTTTTTT
CASSLMAGQANEKLFF
>TRBD2|TRBV19|TRBJ2-2|NA
TGTGCCAGTAGTACCCTAGCGGGGGGGGACACCGGGGAGCTGTTTTTT
CASSTLAGGDTGELFF
>TRBD1|TRBV5-1|TRBJ1-1|NA
TGCGCCAGCAGCCGCCAGACAGGGGGAAAGTTAGAAGCTTTCTTT
CASSRQTGGKLEAFF
>NA|TRBV30|TRBJ2-2|NA
TGTGCCCGGGTTTCAGTGAACACCGGGGAGCTGTTTTTT
CARVSVNTGELFF
>TRBD1|TRBV7-7|TRBJ2-1|NA
TGTGCCAGCAGCTTAAATGGACAGGGGGCATATGAGCAGTTCTTC
CASSLNGQGAYEQFF
>TRBD1|TRBV19|TRBJ1-5|NA
TGTGCCAGTAGTATTTGGGGACAGGCGGGAAGGCCCCAGCATTTT
CASSIWGQAGRPQHF
>NA|TRBV7-2|TRBJ1-5|NA
TGTGCCAGCAGCGCCTACCTGGGTTTCCCGTGGCCCCAGCATTTT
CASSAYLGFPWPQHF
>NA|TRBV4-1|TRBJ1-4|once
TGCGCCAGCAGCCAAGACCCCGGACGCGGAAAACTGTTTTTT
CASSQDPGRGKLFF
>NA|TRBV27|TRBJ2-1|NA
TGTGCCAGCAGTTTTGCCGGTGCCTACAATGAGCAGTTCTTC
CASSFAGAYNEQFF
>NA|TRBV28|TRBJ1-1|NA
TGTGCCAGCAGTTTAGGGGATACGAACACTGAAGCTTTCTTT
CASSLGDTNTEAFF
>NA|TRBV5-1|TRBJ1-1|NA
TGCGCCAGCAGCTTGGCCCATGGAGGGAACACTGAAGCTTTCTTT
CASSLAHGGNTEAFF
>TRBD1|TRBV7-8|TRBJ1-5|NA
TGTGCCAGCAGCAGGGACAGTTCTAGCAATCAGCCCCAGCATTTT
CASSRDSSSNQPQHF
>NA|TRBV7-6|TRBJ1-1|NA
TGTGCCAGCAGCTTAGCGGCAACCCTTGAAGCTTTCTTT
CASSLAATLEAFF
>NA|TRBV4-1|TRBJ2-7|NA
TGCGCCAGCAGCCAACCCCCGGTTTCTCCCTACGAGCAGTACTTC
CASSQPPVSPYEQYF
>TRBD2|TRBV4-1|TRBJ2-2|NA
TGCGCCAGCAGCCAAGGAGCCCTAGCGGGGGGACACACCGGGGAGCTGTTTTTT
CASSQGALAGGHTGELFF
>NA|TRBV2|TRBJ1-6|once
TGTGCCAGCATGTCTGGACAGTATAATTCACCCCTCCACTTT
CASMSGQYNSPLHF
>NA|TRBV5-5|TRBJ1-6|NA
TGTGCCAGCAGCCAGGACACGGTTCGTGGTTCACCCCTCCACTTT
CASSQDTVRGSPLHF
>TRBD1|TRBV2|TRBJ1-1|NA
TGTGCCAGCATTGCCCCCGACAGGGGGCTGGGAGCTTTCTTT
CASIAPDRGLGAFF
>NA|TRBV5-1|TRBJ1-1|NA
TGCGCCAGCAATGGGGGGACGGGGGGCGCCTCGGCTTTCTTT
CASNGGTGGASAFF
>NA|TRBV27|TRBJ2-2|NA
TGTGCCAGCAGTCAATCCACCGGGGAGCTGTTTTTT
CASSQSTGELFF
>NA|TRBV7-3|TRBJ1-2|NA
TGTGCCAGCAGCTTAACGCCGGGCCTCGAGGGCTACACCTTC
CASSLTPGLEGYTF
>NA|TRBV5-6|TRBJ2-1|NA
TGTGCCAGCAGCTTGGGACAGAAATACAATGAGCAGTTCTTC
CASSLGQKYNEQFF
>NA|TRBV19|TRBJ1-5|NA
TGTGCCAGTAGTATTTGGGGGACAATTAACAATCAGCCCCAGCATTTT
CASSIWGTINNQPQHF
>NA|TRBV2|TRBJ1-2|NA
TGTGCCAGACTTGTGACTTCAGGGGATGGCTACACCTTC
CARLVTSGDGYTF
>NA|TRBV7-9|TRBJ1-1|few
TGTGCCAGCAGCTTAGATATGAACACTGAAGCTTTCTTT
CASSLDMNTEAFF
>NA|TRBV5-6|TRBJ2-5|NA
TGTGCCAGCAGCTTCCCGACAGCCCAAGAGACCCAGTACTTC
CASSFPTAQETQYF
>TRBD1|TRBV2|TRBJ1-4|NA
TGTGCCAGCAGACCGGGACAGGGCGATGAAAAACTGTTTTTT
CASRPGQGDEKLFF
>NA|TRBV5-1|TRBJ1-2|NA
TGCGCCAGCAGCCAAGGCGGAAACTATGGCTACACCTTC
CASSQGGNYGYTF
>NA|TRBV2|TRBJ1-5|NA
TGTGCCAGCAGTGACGCAGGTCTCACCGTAATTGGCAATCAGCCCCAGCATTTT
CASSDAGLTVIGNQPQHF
>NA|TRBV6-5|TRBJ1-1|NA
TGTGCCAGCAGTTTACCCGCGAAGAACACTGAAGCTTTCTTT
CASSLPAKNTEAFF
>TRBD1|TRBV6-6|TRBJ1-1|NA
TGTGCCAGCGAGGGACAGGGGGCGGGTGAAGCTTTCTTT
CASEGQGAGEAFF
>NA|TRBV11-2|TRBJ2-3|NA
TGTGCCAGCGAAGGTTTCCCAGATACGCAGTATTTT
CASEGFPDTQYF
>NA|TRBV11-2|TRBJ1-1|NA
TGTGCCAGCAGCCCCCGCGGCAGCTTGAACACTGAAGCTTTCTTT
CASSPRGSLNTEAFF
>NA|TRBV9|TRBJ1-4|NA
TGTGCCAGCAGCGTGTTCGCAACTAATGAAAAACTGTTTTTT
CASSVFATNEKLFF
>NA|TRBV6-1|TRBJ1-5|NA
TGTGCCAGCAGTGAATCGACAGGAGGGCGGCAAAATCAGCCCCAGCATTTT
CASSESTGGRQNQPQHF
>NA|TRBV12-1|TRBJ2-7|NA
TGTGCCAGCAGCCACCAACCAGGGGGCATCGACGAGCAGTACTTC
CASSHQPGGIDEQYF
>TRBD2|TRBV5-1|TRBJ2-1|NA
TGCGCCAGCAGCTTGGGCGTCGGCGGGGGGGCAGGTGAGCAGTTCTTC
CASSLGVGGGAGEQFF
>NA|TRBV19|TRBJ1-1|NA
TGTGCCAGTAGTATAAGAGTGAACACTGAAGCTTTCTTT
CASSIRVNTEAFF
>NA|TRBV5-1|TRBJ1-2|NA
TGCGCCAGCAGCGAGGCGGCAGTCTATGGCTACACCTTC
CASSEAAVYGYTF
>NA|TRBV2|TRBJ2-7|NA
TGTGCCAGCACTCCCCGACAGGCTCAATCCTACGAGCAGTACTTC
CASTPRQAQSYEQYF
>NA|TRBV2|TRBJ2-7|NA
TGTGCCAGCAGTGAAAGGCGCGGTCCCTACGAGCAGTACTTC
CASSERRGPYEQYF
>NA|TRBV10-1|TRBJ1-1|NA
TGCGCCAGCAGAGAGATTACTGAAGCTTTCTTT
CASREITEAFF
>NA|TRBV5-5|TRBJ2-3|NA
TGTGCCAGCAGCTTGTCGGGCAGCCGCACAGATACGCAGTATTTT
CASSLSGSRTDTQYF
>TRBD1|TRBV6-5|TRBJ1-1|once
TGTGCCAGCAGTTACGGGACAGTCCCCAATTATGCTTTCTTT
CASSYGTVPNYAFF
>NA|TRBV6-5|TRBJ1-6|NA
TGTGCCAGCAGGGCTCATAATTCACCCCTCCACTTT
CASRAHNSPLHF
>TRBD1|TRBV18|TRBJ2-7|NA
TGTGCCAGCTCACCAGACGGACAGGGGGCGTACGAGCAGTACTTC
CASSPDGQGAYEQYF
>TRBD1|TRBV6-1|TRBJ1-2|once
TGTGCCAGCAGCCTAGGGGGCCTAGGGGACGGCGGCTACACCTTC
CASSLGGLGDGGYTF
>NA|TRBV29-1|TRBJ2-3|once
TGCAGCGTTGGAGTCAGGGAGAGGGATACGCAGTATTTT
CSVGVRERDTQYF
>TRBD2|TRBV11-3|TRBJ2-2|NA
TGTGCCAGCAGCAGAGCGGGGGGCACCGGGGAGCTGTTTTTT
CASSRAGGTGELFF
>TRBD2|TRBV5-6|TRBJ2-1|NA
TGTGCCAGCAGCTTGGGACCTAGCGGGGGGGCAGAGAATGAGCAGTTCTTC
CASSLGPSGGAENEQFF